This T cell receptor (beta chain) was recovered during a study of cytomegalovirus exposure and HLA in healthy donors. Study in general: Out of approximately 170 million T cells, an earlier analysis found over 90 million unique TCR beta sequences in total.

CDR1 MNHEY and CDR2 SMNVEV come from the germline V gene (reference sequence). CDR3 size: 13 residues. V was cut by 8 bases and J by 6 bases, with 16 bases left in between. In this sample, this clone turned up a few times. Amplification used 60 Vbeta primers and 13 Jbeta primers. Some clones are missing from TCRdb's copy, which holds only in-frame ones; the method was immunoSEQ multiplex PCR. The table lists some 190,000 clones, 75% to 85% of them singletons. The source is a young man in good health and CMV-seronegative. This chain connects TRBV27 to TRBJ2-5; tentatively, D is TRBD2 (5 bases). The specimen sequenced was PBMCs. The CDR3 sequence is CASARGREKTQYF. The CDR3 coding sequence is TGTGCCAGCGCCCGGGGTAGAGAGAAGACCCAGTACTTC.